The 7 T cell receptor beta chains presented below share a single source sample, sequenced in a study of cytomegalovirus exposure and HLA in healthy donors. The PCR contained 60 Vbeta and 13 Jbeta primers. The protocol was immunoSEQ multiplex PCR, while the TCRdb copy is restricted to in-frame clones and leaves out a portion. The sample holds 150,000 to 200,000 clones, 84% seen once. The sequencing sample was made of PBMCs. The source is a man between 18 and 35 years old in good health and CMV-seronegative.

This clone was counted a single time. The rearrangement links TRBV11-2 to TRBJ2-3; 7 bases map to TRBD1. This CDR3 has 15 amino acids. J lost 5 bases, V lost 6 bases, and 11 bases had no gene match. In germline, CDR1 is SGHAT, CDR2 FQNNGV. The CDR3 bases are TGTGCCAGCAGTACCGCCGGGACAGAAATAGATACGCAGTATTTT. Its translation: CASSTAGTEIDTQYF.

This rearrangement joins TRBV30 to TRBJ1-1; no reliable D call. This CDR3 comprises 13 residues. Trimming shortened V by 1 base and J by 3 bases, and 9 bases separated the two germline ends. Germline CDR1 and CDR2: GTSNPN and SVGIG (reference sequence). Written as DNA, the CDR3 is TGTGCCTGGAGTGACAAGCGGTACACTGAAGCTTTCTTT. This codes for CAWSDKRYTEAFF.

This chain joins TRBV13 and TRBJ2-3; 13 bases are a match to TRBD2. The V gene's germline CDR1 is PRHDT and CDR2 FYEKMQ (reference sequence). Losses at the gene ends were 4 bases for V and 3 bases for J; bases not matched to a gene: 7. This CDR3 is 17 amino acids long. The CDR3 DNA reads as TGTGCCAGCAGCTACGAATTGACTAGCGGGGGGACAGATACGCAGTATTTT. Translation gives CASSYELTSGGTDTQYF.

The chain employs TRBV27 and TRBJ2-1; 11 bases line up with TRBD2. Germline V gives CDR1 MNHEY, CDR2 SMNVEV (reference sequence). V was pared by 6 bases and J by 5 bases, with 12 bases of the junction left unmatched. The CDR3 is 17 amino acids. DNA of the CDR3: TGTGCCAGCAGACTACTCCCGGGACTAGCGGCTCACAATGAGCAGTTCTTC. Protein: CASRLLPGLAAHNEQFF.

In DNA, the CDR3 is TGTGCCAGCAGCCACTGGGCAGTCCACGAGCAGTACTTC. It encodes CASSHWAVHEQYF. V and J are TRBV7-8 and TRBJ2-5, with D uncertain. The DNA end favors TRBJ2-7, so the J call may be wrong. Germline loops: CDR1 SGHVS, CDR2 FQNEAQ. This CDR3 contains 13 residues.

The CDR3 loop is CASSIRQGTTEAFF. CDR3 DNA: TGTGCCAGCAGCATTAGACAGGGGACCACTGAAGCTTTCTTT. V is TRBV5-4 and J is TRBJ1-1; 8 nucleotides agree with TRBD1. The J segment lost 4 bases and the V segment lost 4 bases, leaving 6 bases of the junction unmatched. CDR3 length: 14 residues. Germline-derived CDR1 and CDR2 are SGHNT and YYREEE (reference sequence).

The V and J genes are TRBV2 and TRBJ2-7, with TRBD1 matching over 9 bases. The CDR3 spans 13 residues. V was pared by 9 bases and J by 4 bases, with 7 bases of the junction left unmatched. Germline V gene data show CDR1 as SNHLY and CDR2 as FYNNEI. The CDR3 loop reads CASRRDREYEQYF. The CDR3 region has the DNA TGTGCCAGTCGCCGGGACAGGGAGTACGAGCAGTACTTC.